These 23 T cell receptor beta chains originate from one sample sequenced in a study of blood T cell repertoires in COVID-19. Clones were read by immunoSEQ multiplex PCR, and TCRdb kept only the in-frame ones, dropping some. The table has about 45,000 clones, 70% to 80% seen once. Material for sequencing was peripheral blood. The source of these receptors is a man in his 70s with acute or convalescent COVID-19.

The chain couples TRBV10-2 to TRBJ2-1; 8 nucleotides align to TRBD2. Trimming at V came to 0 bases and at J to 4 bases, leaving 11 bases not matched to a gene. The CDR3 sequence is 18 residues long. Germline V lookup: CDR1 WSHSY, CDR2 SAAADI. The CDR3 spells CASSESILPSGGYNEQFF. The CDR3, as DNA: TGCGCCAGCAGTGAGTCGATCTTGCCAAGCGGGGGATACAATGAGCAGTTCTTC.

The V gene is TRBV6-2 or TRBV6-3, the J gene TRBJ1-2; weak D call: TRBD1 (6 bases). CDR1 and CDR2 from the germline V gene are MNHEY and SVGEGT. V was clipped by 2 bases and J by 4 bases, with 8 bases between them. CDR3 length: 13 amino acids. The CDR3 spells CASSYIRGYGYTF. The CDR3 region has the DNA TGTGCCAGCAGTTACATCAGGGGCTATGGCTACACCTTC.

The chain carries TRBV5-4 and TRBJ2-7, with TRBD1 identical over 8 bases. The CDR3 is 16 residues long. Germline-derived CDR1 and CDR2 are SGHNT and YYREEE (reference sequence). V lost 0 bases, J lost 3 bases, and 8 bases stayed unmatched. The CDR3 is CASSLGSGTGGYEQYF. The CDR3 DNA is TGTGCCAGCAGCTTGGGATCCGGGACAGGAGGCTACGAGCAGTACTTC.

The chain combines TRBV7-2 with TRBJ2-1; TRBD1 might be the D (8 bases). Trimming stripped 5 bases from V and 0 bases from J, with 14 bases between. The CDR3 runs 16 residues. Germline V gene lookup returns CDR1 SGHTA and CDR2 FQGNSA. This CDR3 reads CASSLTGDYSYNEQFF. The CDR3 DNA is TGTGCCAGCAGCCTGACAGGGGACTACTCCTACAATGAGCAGTTCTTC.

J is TRBJ1-3 and V is TRBV7-9; 8 positions match TRBD1. The CDR3 loop spans 15 amino acids. Germline-derived CDR1 and CDR2 are SEHNR and FQNEAQ (reference sequence). J was trimmed by 4 bases and V by 5 bases; bases with no gene match: 7. Written as DNA, the CDR3 is TGTGCCAGCAGCCGCCTGGACAGGGTCGGAAACACCATATATTTT. This codes for CASSRLDRVGNTIYF.

The genes are TRBV10-2 and TRBJ2-7; 7 nucleotides agree with TRBD1. Germline assignment: CDR1 WSHSY and CDR2 SAAADI. The CDR3 length is 14 residues. With 8 bases clipped from V and 1 base from J, the junction kept 8 bases outside the gene matches. The CDR3, as DNA: TGCGCCAGCCTCCCCGAGACAGGGTCCTACGAGCAGTACTTC. As protein: CASLPETGSYEQYF.

This clone appeared once. The V and J genes are TRBV5-1 and TRBJ1-4, with D unclear. V dropped 7 bases and J dropped 0 bases, with 10 bases sitting between them. The CDR3 spans 14 residues. Per the germline V gene, CDR1 is SGHRS and CDR2 is YFSETQ. CDR3 in amino acids: CASARSATNEKLFF. The CDR3 bases are TGCGCCAGCGCCAGATCTGCAACTAATGAAAAACTGTTTTTT.

The chain couples TRBV5-4 to TRBJ1-5; D possibly corresponds to TRBD1 (5 bases). V was trimmed by 4 bases and J by 1 base, leaving 9 bases between them. The CDR3 spans 14 residues. Germline V lookup: CDR1 SGHNT, CDR2 YYREEE (reference sequence). The CDR3 nucleotides read TGTGCCAGCAGCCGCGACAGAAGCAATCAGCCCCAGCATTTT. Amino acids: CASSRDRSNQPQHF.

This rearrangement joins TRBV6-2 or TRBV6-3 to TRBJ1-5, with D perhaps matching TRBD1 (5 bases). Trimming shortened V by 6 bases and J by 0 bases, and 12 bases separated the two germline ends. Germline lookup yields CDR1 MNHEY and CDR2 SVGEGT. CDR3 length: 15 amino acids. This CDR3 reads CASRYRGYSNQPQHF. CDR3 nucleotide sequence: TGTGCCAGCAGGTACCGGGGGTATAGCAATCAGCCCCAGCATTTT.

This clone was recorded many times. The chain uses TRBV6-5 and TRBJ2-7; TRBD1 matches at 8 bases. The germline CDR1 and CDR2 sequences are MNHEY and SVGAGI. Germline trimming cut 6 bases from V and 2 bases from J; bases unmatched to any gene: 9. The CDR3 is 15 amino acids. The CDR3 loop reads CASSSGTGGTYEQYF. The CDR3 bases are TGTGCCAGCAGCTCCGGGACAGGTGGGACCTACGAGCAGTACTTC.

The chain couples TRBV6-2 or TRBV6-3 to TRBJ1-5; 12 positions agree with TRBD1. V was pared by 2 bases and J by 11 bases, with 10 bases of the junction left unmatched. The CDR3 is 16 amino acids. The V gene's germline CDR1 is MNHEY and CDR2 SVGEGT. CDR3 bases: TGTGCCAGCAGTTACCCGGGACAGGGGGCGAGTAGAACCCAGCATTTT. Residues: CASSYPGQGASRTQHF.

V usage is TRBV2 and J usage is TRBJ1-1, with 7 bases aligning to TRBD1. Germline V CDR1 and CDR2: SNHLY, FYNNEI. CDR3 length: 14 residues. Losses at the gene ends were 6 bases for V and 1 base for J; bases not matched to a gene: 5. The CDR3 is CASRTGSGNTEAFF. CDR3 sequence (DNA): TGTGCCAGCAGGACAGGGTCCGGGAACACTGAAGCTTTCTTT.

The rearrangement links TRBV11-2 to TRBJ1-1; D gene uncertain. V gave up 5 bases and J gave up 4 bases, with 14 bases separating them. Germline V gene lookup returns CDR1 SGHAT and CDR2 FQNNGV. The CDR3 totals 14 residues. The CDR3 DNA sequence: TGTGCCAGCAGCCTCCGGGAATGGGGCACTGAAGCTTTCTTT. It translates to CASSLREWGTEAFF.

This clone showed up just once. This chain links TRBV9 with TRBJ1-6; D might be TRBD1 (5 bases). The CDR3 has 16 amino acids. V was trimmed by 2 bases and J by 7 bases, leaving 16 bases between them. Germline V gene data show CDR1 as SGDLS and CDR2 as YYNGEE. The CDR3 reads CASSVSPLSGNSPLHF. For the CDR3, the DNA is TGTGCCAGCAGCGTGAGTCCCCTCTCAGGGAATTCACCCCTCCACTTT.

This clone occurred a few times. For the CDR3, the DNA is TGTGCCATCACTGGGGACAGTTACTATGGCTACACCTTC. This gives the protein CAITGDSYYGYTF. This rearrangement joins TRBV10-3 to TRBJ1-2; the match to TRBD1 covers 7 bases. V shed 7 bases and J 3 bases; nucleotides not matched to a gene: 5. The CDR3 is 13 residues long. Germline V gene lookup returns CDR1 ENHRY and CDR2 SYGVKD.

The chain combines TRBV7-2 with TRBJ2-1, with D unclear. The V and J ends lost 2 bases and 7 bases respectively, with 12 bases between them. The germline gives CDR1 SGHTA, CDR2 FQGNSA. The CDR3 is 14 residues long. The CDR3 DNA is TGTGCCAGCAGCTTAATCCAGGTTCGGAATGAGCAGTTCTTC. Translation gives CASSLIQVRNEQFF. Filled out from reference TRBV7-2 and TRBJ2-1, the complete variable domain reads GAGVSQSPSNKVTEKGKDVELRCDPISGHTALYWYRQSLGQGLEFLIYFQGNSAPDKSGLPSDRFSAERTGGSVSTLTIQRTQQEDSAVYLCASSLIQVRNEQFFGPGTRLTVL.

This chain uses TRBV20-1 with TRBJ1-2, with 8 bases lining up with TRBD1. Germline CDR1 is DFQATT and CDR2 is SNEGSKA (reference sequence). With V trimmed by 3 bases and J by 5 bases, 2 bases remained unmatched. The CDR3 loop spans 12 amino acids. Written as DNA, the CDR3 is TGCAGTGCTAGTAACAGGGGGTATGGCTACACCTTC. It encodes CSASNRGYGYTF.

This clone appeared a single time. The chain links TRBV27 to TRBJ2-3, with TRBD2 matching over 8 bases. V gave up 5 bases and J gave up 4 bases; unmatched junction bases: 14. This CDR3 region has 17 residues. The germline V gene has CDR1 MNHEY and CDR2 SMNVEV (reference sequence). CDR3 coding DNA: TGTGCCAGCAGTAGGTTAAACGGGGGGGCCGGGGCAGATACGCAGTATTTT. It specifies CASSRLNGGAGADTQYF.

The CDR3 is CASLRGPNTEAFF. The CDR3 bases are TGTGCCAGCCTAAGAGGGCCGAACACTGAAGCTTTCTTT. The chain joins TRBV19 to TRBJ1-1; D gene unclear. CDR1 and CDR2 from the germline V gene are LNHDA and SQIVND (reference sequence). Between the trimmed V and J ends, which lost 9 bases and 1 base, there was a span of 12 bases. The CDR3 spans 13 residues.

This clone occurred once. As DNA, the CDR3 is TGTGCCAGCAGCCAAGATGGCCAGCGTGGGACCGGGGAGCTGTTTTTT. This gives the protein CASSQDGQRGTGELFF. The genes are TRBV4-2 and TRBJ2-2; no firm D call. The CDR3 spans 16 residues. Trimming took off 0 bases at V and 5 bases at J, with 13 bases between the two ends. The germline CDR1 and CDR2 sequences are LGHNA and YNFKEQ.

Concerning this clone: At one end, the junction sequence differs from germline, possibly due to a read error. Other DNA variants within this sample encode the same CDR3. The V call is TRBV7-3, the J call TRBJ2-2, with TRBD2 as a possible D gene (5 bases). CDR1 is SGHTA and CDR2 is FQGTGA in the germline V gene. The CDR3 consists of 17 residues. CDR3 in amino acids: CASSLTSSKPRVGELFF. CDR3 DNA: TGCGCCAGCAGCTTAACCTCTAGCAAACCTAGGGTCGGGGAGCTGTTTTTT.

The rearrangement links TRBV6-6 to TRBJ2-1; weak D call: TRBD1 (5 bases). The germline V and J ends were trimmed by 5 bases and 2 bases, with 7 bases remaining between them. This CDR3 region has 13 residues. Germline CDR1 is MNHNY and CDR2 is SVGAGI (reference sequence). The chain's CDR3 is CASSLDTYNEQFF. CDR3 bases: TGTGCCAGCAGTCTGGACACCTACAATGAGCAGTTCTTC.

The V gene is TRBV13, the J gene TRBJ2-1; 7 bases fit TRBD2. The CDR3 totals 14 residues. Germline-derived CDR1 and CDR2 are PRHDT and FYEKMQ (reference sequence). Trimming took 5 bases from V and 7 from J; bases not matched to a gene: 8. This chain's CDR3 is CASSQVRRGNEQFF. CDR3 sequence (DNA): TGTGCCAGCAGCCAGGTGAGGCGGGGGAATGAGCAGTTCTTC.